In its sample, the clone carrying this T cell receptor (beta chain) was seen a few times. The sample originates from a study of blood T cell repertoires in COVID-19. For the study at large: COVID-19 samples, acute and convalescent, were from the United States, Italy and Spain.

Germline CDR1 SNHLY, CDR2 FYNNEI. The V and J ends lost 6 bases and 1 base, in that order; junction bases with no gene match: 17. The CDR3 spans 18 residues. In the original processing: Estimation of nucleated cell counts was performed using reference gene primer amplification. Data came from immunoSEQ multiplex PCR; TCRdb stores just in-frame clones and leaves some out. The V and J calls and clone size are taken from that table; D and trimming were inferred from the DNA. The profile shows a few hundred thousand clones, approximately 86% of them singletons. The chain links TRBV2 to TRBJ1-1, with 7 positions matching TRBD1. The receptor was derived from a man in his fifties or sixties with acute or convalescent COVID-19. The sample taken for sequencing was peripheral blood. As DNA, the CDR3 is TGTGCCAGCAGCGCGATACAGGGGCCCGCGAGGTCGAACACTGAAGCTTTCTTT. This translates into CASSAIQGPARSNTEAFF.